The 15 T cell receptor beta chains given below trace back to one sample, sequenced in a study of blood T cell repertoires in COVID-19. Using immunoSEQ multiplex PCR, the repertoire was profiled, and TCRdb retains in-frame clones only, with some absent. The profile shows 350,000 to 450,000 clones, less than 85% of them singletons. Sequencing was performed on peripheral blood. Receptors were obtained from a woman in her late teens or twenties with acute or convalescent COVID-19.

The chain links TRBV7-8 to TRBJ2-2; 9 bases map to TRBD1. Trimming at V came to 5 bases and at J to 5 bases, leaving 9 bases not matched to a gene. The CDR3 loop spans 16 amino acids. CDR1 SGHVS and CDR2 FQNEAQ come from the germline V gene. The CDR3 region has the DNA TGTGCCAGCAGCACTCGGACAGGGGACCTAACCGGGGAGCTGTTTTTT. This sequence encodes CASSTRTGDLTGELFF.

V is TRBV7-2 and J is TRBJ2-2; perhaps TRBD2 as D (6 bases). The CDR3 length is 11 residues. Germline CDR1 and CDR2: SGHTA and FQGNSA. V was cut by 5 bases and J by 14 bases, with 12 bases left in between. In DNA, the CDR3 is TGTGCCAGCAGCCCCCCAGCGGGCCTGTTTTTT. Protein: CASSPPAGLFF.

This chain connects TRBV5-1 to TRBJ2-7, with TRBD2 matching 8 bases. V was pared by 2 bases and J by 2 bases, with 6 bases of the junction left unmatched. CDR3 size: 15 residues. Germline V gene sequence: CDR1 SGHRS, CDR2 YFSETQ. The CDR3 DNA is TGCGCCAGCAGCTTAGGAGCGGGGGATCCCTACGAGCAGTACTTC. Encoded protein: CASSLGAGDPYEQYF.

The chain links TRBV4-1 to TRBJ1-1; D unclear. The V and J ends lost 11 bases and 1 base respectively, with 14 bases between them. Germline loops: CDR1 MGHRA, CDR2 YSYEKL. The length of the CDR3 is 13 residues. The CDR3 sequence is CAGLRLPNTEAFF. CDR3 nucleotides: TGCGCCGGACTCAGGCTACCGAACACTGAAGCTTTCTTT.

The chain joins TRBV28 to TRBJ2-7, with D maybe TRBD1 (8 bases). Germline values: CDR1 MDHEN, CDR2 SYDVKM. This CDR3 spans 13 amino acids. Trimming cost V 6 bases and J 7 bases, with 16 bases left between them. CDR3 loop: CASRFDRGGEQYF. The CDR3 nucleotides are TGTGCCAGCAGGTTTGACAGGGGAGGGGAGCAGTACTTC.

The gene calls are TRBV7-2 and TRBJ2-1; 7 bases align to TRBD2. After removal of 1 base from V and 5 bases from J, the junction contained 5 bases not matched to a gene. This CDR3 is 15 amino acids long. Germline CDR1 and CDR2: SGHTA and FQGNSA. CDR3: CASSLERGVNNEQFF. DNA for the CDR3: TGTGCCAGCAGCTTAGAACGGGGGGTCAACAATGAGCAGTTCTTC.

This clone has a single count. The chain combines TRBV25-1 with TRBJ2-3; D may be TRBD1 (6 bases). V lost 4 bases, J lost 0 bases, and 11 bases lay in between. Germline CDR1 reads MGHDK; CDR2 reads SYGVNS. This CDR3 region has 15 residues. The CDR3 DNA is TGTGCCAGCAGTGGAGGGGGAAAGAGCACAGATACGCAGTATTTT. Its protein product is CASSGGGKSTDTQYF.

There are a few counts of this clone. The rearrangement joins TRBV5-4 to TRBJ1-6; D is unclear. This CDR3 region has 18 residues. V lost 4 bases to trimming and J lost 0 bases, with 17 bases between them. Germline V CDR1 and CDR2: SGHNT, YYREEE (reference sequence). CDR3 protein: CASSPGGSLGSYNSPLHF. The CDR3 nucleotides are TGTGCCAGCAGCCCGGGAGGGTCTTTGGGCTCCTATAATTCACCCCTCCACTTT.

In the case of this clone: An end of the junction differs from the germline gene, which may be a read error. This chain joins TRBV12-3 or TRBV12-4 and TRBJ2-7, with 8 bases identical to TRBD1. The CDR3 has 11 amino acids. The chain's CDR3 is CASRGQEKLRF. CDR3 nucleotide sequence: TGTGCCAGCAGGGGACAGGAAAAACTAAGGTTC.

In regard to this clone: Within the sample, other DNA sequences also encode this same CDR3. This rearrangement joins TRBV5-1 to TRBJ2-7, with TRBD1 matching 7 bases. With 2 bases clipped from V and 6 bases from J, the junction kept 2 bases outside the gene matches. CDR1 SGHRS and CDR2 YFSETQ come from the germline V gene. The CDR3 runs to 12 residues. The CDR3 region is CASSLTGAEQYF. Written as DNA, the CDR3 is TGCGCCAGCAGCTTAACAGGGGCCGAGCAGTACTTC. The whole variable domain, filled in from reference TRBV5-1 and TRBJ2-7, reads KAGVTQTPRYLIKTRGQQVTLSCSPISGHRSVSWYQQTPGQGLQFLFEYFSETQRNKGNFPGRFSGRQFSNSRSEMNVSTLELGDSALYLCASSLTGAEQYFGPGTRLTVT.

V gene TRBV9 combines with J gene TRBJ1-6; 7 positions match TRBD1. The CDR3 has 15 amino acids. V was pared by 0 bases and J by 5 bases, with 2 bases of the junction left unmatched. Germline-derived CDR1 and CDR2 are SGDLS and YYNGEE. CDR3 in DNA: TGTGCCAGCAGCGTAGTTGGGACAGATAATTCACCCCTCCACTTT. Translating it yields CASSVVGTDNSPLHF. The variable domain in full, with the rest retrieved from reference TRBV9 and TRBJ1-6, is DSGVTQTPKHLITATGQRVTLRCSPRSGDLSVYWYQQSLDQGLQFLIQYYNGEERAKGNILERFSAQQFPDLHSELNLSSLELGDSALYFCASSVVGTDNSPLHFGNGTRLTVT.

Remarks on this clone: The conserved closing phenylalanine or tryptophan is absent in this CDR3, likely reflecting a read error. The limits of the CDR3 on the DNA are not certain, so only TCRdb's listed CDR3 is given. The chain joins TRBV21-1 to TRBJ1-2. TRBV21-1 is listed as a pseudogene. Counting both end residues, the CDR3 totals 11 amino acids. CDR3 residues: CASSLGSGPSL.

This chain connects TRBV7-2 to TRBJ2-3, with D unresolved. The CDR3 sequence is 15 residues long. Germline CDR1 and CDR2: SGHTA and FQGNSA. Between the trimmed V and J ends, which lost 1 base and 0 bases, there was a span of 8 bases. The CDR3 loop reads CASSLVAPSTDTQYF. CDR3 nucleotide sequence: TGTGCCAGCAGCTTAGTGGCCCCTAGCACAGATACGCAGTATTTT.

This rearrangement joins TRBV6-1 to TRBJ2-3; 10 positions agree with TRBD2. V was clipped by 2 bases and J by 6 bases; unmatched bases: 5. The CDR3 contains 15 residues. Germline CDR1 reads MNHNS; CDR2 reads SASEGT. In DNA form, the CDR3 reads TGTGCCAGCAGTGAACCGGGACTAGCGAGGGATACGCAGTATTTT. This translates into CASSEPGLARDTQYF.

The chain links TRBV9 to TRBJ1-2, with 7 bases lining up with TRBD1. The J segment lost 1 base and the V segment lost 3 bases, leaving 3 bases of the junction unmatched. The CDR3 has 14 amino acids. Germline lookup yields CDR1 SGDLS and CDR2 YYNGEE. The CDR3 DNA is TGTGCCAGCAGCGCCGGACAGGTTAACTATGGCTACACCTTC. It codes for CASSAGQVNYGYTF.